Listed below are T cell receptor beta chains from one sample, sequenced in a study of cytomegalovirus exposure and HLA in healthy donors. Some clones are missing from TCRdb's copy, which holds only in-frame ones; the method was immunoSEQ multiplex PCR. Of about 110,000 clones in the sample, roughly four fifths are singletons; the top ten hold 5% to 7.5%. Sequenced: PBMCs. These receptors were collected from a woman aged 45 to 65 in good health and CMV-seropositive. Each CDR3 is given without its conserved first and last residue.

V: TRBV19; J: TRBJ1-5; length: 16; CDR3: ASSIRGQGRGSNQPQH
V: TRBV19; J: TRBJ1-1; length: 11; CDR3: ASSMDRGTEAF
V: TRBV6-1; J: TRBJ2-3; length: 11; CDR3: ASSDTVTDTQY
V: TRBV9; J: TRBJ1-4; length: 13; CDR3: ASSGPTGGDEKLF
V: TRBV5-8; J: TRBJ2-5; length: 13; CDR3: ASSPGTGRGETQY
V: TRBV29-1; J: TRBJ2-3; length: 11; CDR3: SVTSGVRDTQY
V: TRBV28; J: TRBJ1-3; length: 13; CDR3: ASSLLGALGNTIY
V: TRBV7-2; J: TRBJ1-5; length: 12; CDR3: ASSFEGLGQPQH
V: TRBV5-1; J: TRBJ1-2; length: 12; CDR3: ASSLAWVGGGYT
V: TRBV27; J: TRBJ2-7; length: 14; CDR3: ASSYTIGQGAYEQY